A single T cell receptor (beta chain) is shown here with its context. This specimen comes from a study of T cell changes during pregnancy in multiple sclerosis. Germline CDR1 is MDHEN and CDR2 is SYDVKM. The CDR3 spans 16 residues. The V end lost 3 bases, the J end lost 5 bases, and 16 bases lay between the germline ends. Assay used: immunoSEQ multiplex PCR; TCRdb lists only in-frame clones, some missing. Of about 92,000 clones detected, 92% appear once; the ten largest clones hold around 2.7%. The source material was peripheral blood, sampled in the first trimester of pregnancy. The chain uses TRBV28 and TRBJ1-4; the D gene is possibly TRBD1 (5 bases). The sequence was collected from a female donor with multiple sclerosis, enrolled in a pregnancy study. The CDR3 DNA is TGTGCCAGCAGTTTGGGGCGGGGATCCAGGAATGAAAAACTGTTTTTT. This sequence encodes CASSLGRGSRNEKLFF. Supplemented by reference TRBV28 and TRBJ1-4, the full variable domain reads DVKVTQSSRYLVKRTGEKVFLECVQDMDHENMFWYRQDPGLGLRLIYFSYDVKMKEKGDIPEGYSVSREKKERFSLILESASTNQTSMYLCASSLGRGSRNEKLFFGSGTQLSVL.